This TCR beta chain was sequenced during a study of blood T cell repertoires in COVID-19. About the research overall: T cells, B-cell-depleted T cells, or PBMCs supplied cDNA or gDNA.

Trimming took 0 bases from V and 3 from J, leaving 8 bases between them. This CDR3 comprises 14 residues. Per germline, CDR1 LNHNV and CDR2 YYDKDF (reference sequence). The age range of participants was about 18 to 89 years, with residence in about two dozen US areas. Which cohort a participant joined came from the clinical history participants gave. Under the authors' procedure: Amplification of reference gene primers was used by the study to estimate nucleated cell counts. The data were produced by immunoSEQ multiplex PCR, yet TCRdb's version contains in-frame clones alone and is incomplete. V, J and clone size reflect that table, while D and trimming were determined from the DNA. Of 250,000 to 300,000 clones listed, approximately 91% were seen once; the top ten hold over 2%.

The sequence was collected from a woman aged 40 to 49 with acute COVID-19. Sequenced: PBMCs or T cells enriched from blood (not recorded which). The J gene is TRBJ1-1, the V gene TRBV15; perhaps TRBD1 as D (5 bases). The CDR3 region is CATSRDKGYTEAFF. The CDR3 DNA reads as TGTGCCACCAGCAGAGATAAGGGGTACACTGAAGCTTTCTTT.